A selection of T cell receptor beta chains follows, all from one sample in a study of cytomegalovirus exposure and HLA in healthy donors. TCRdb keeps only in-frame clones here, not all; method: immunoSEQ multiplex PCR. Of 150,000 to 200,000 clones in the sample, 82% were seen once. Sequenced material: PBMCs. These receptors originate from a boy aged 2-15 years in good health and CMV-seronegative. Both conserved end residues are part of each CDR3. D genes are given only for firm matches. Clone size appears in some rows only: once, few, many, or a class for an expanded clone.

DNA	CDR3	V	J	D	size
TGTGCCAGCAGCTTAGGCATCGCGCCCACAGATACGCAGTATTTT	CASSLGIAPTDTQYF	TRBV13	TRBJ2-3	-	-
TGTGCCAGTAGTTACCTGGACAGGGATAATTCACCCCTCCACTTT	CASSYLDRDNSPLHF	TRBV19	TRBJ1-6	TRBD1	-
TGTGCCAGCAGCGTTGGGGGCGGGGGCGGATTGGATACGCAGTATTTT	CASSVGGGGGLDTQYF	TRBV9	TRBJ2-3	-	few
TGTGCCAGCAGCTCGACAGGGACGGTTGGCTACACCTTC	CASSSTGTVGYTF	TRBV5-5	TRBJ1-2	TRBD1	-
TGTGCCAGCAGCCCCCTCGGGGGGCTTGCCAAAAACATTCAGTACTTC	CASSPLGGLAKNIQYF	TRBV11-1	TRBJ2-4	-	-
TGTGCCAGCAGCCCAGGGGTCGGGGAGCTGTTTTTT	CASSPGVGELFF	TRBV7-6	TRBJ2-2	-	-
TGTGCCAGCAGTTTACCCGGAGGCAATGAAAAACTGTTTTTT	CASSLPGGNEKLFF	TRBV28	TRBJ1-4	-	-
TGTGCCAGTAGTATAACGGGACAGGGGGCCTTTAGCAATCAGCCCCAGCATTTT	CASSITGQGAFSNQPQHF	TRBV19	TRBJ1-5	TRBD1	-
TGCGCCAGCAGCCGGGACCGGGCGGGGGGGCCCTGGTCGCAGTTCTTC	CASSRDRAGGPWSQFF	TRBV4-3	TRBJ2-1	TRBD2	-
TGTGCCAGCAGCTTAGCGAAGAGGAAACCTCAAGAGACCCAGTACTTC	CASSLAKRKPQETQYF	TRBV7-8	TRBJ2-5	-	-
TGTGCCAGCAGCTTATGGGGGGGTAGGGACAATGAGCAGTTCTTC	CASSLWGGRDNEQFF	TRBV7-6	TRBJ2-1	TRBD2	-
TGTGCCAGTAGTTCACGGGCCCTCTCGGGGACTGAAGCTTTCTTT	CASSSRALSGTEAFF	TRBV19	TRBJ1-1	-	-
TGTGCCAGCAGTGAATCTCGGGGGTCCTTAGTCGATGAGCAGTTCTTC	CASSESRGSLVDEQFF	TRBV2	TRBJ2-1	-	-
TGCGCCAGCAGCTTGAGGAGGGGCTCCAATGGATCCAGTAACTATGGCTACACCTTC	CASSLRRGSNGSSNYGYTF	TRBV5-1	TRBJ1-2	-	-
TGTGCCTGGACCCGACTAGCGGGGGGGCCGCGGCTGGGAGAGCAGTACTTC	CAWTRLAGGPRLGEQYF	TRBV30	TRBJ2-7	TRBD2	-
TGTGCCAGCAGTTCCTACACCGGGAAGAATGAAAAACTGTTTTTT	CASSSYTGKNEKLFF	TRBV27	TRBJ1-4	-	-
TGTGCCAGCAGTGAATCAACACCCGGGACAGCAACTTCACCCCTCCACTTT	CASSESTPGTATSPLHF	TRBV6-1	TRBJ1-6	TRBD1	-
TGTGCCAGCAGCGAGGGGGGAGGGTCTAACTATGGCTACACCTTC	CASSEGGGSNYGYTF	TRBV2	TRBJ1-2	-	-